A selection of T cell receptor beta chains follows, all from one sample in a study of blood T cell repertoires in COVID-19. The data were produced by immunoSEQ multiplex PCR, yet TCRdb's version contains in-frame clones alone and is incomplete. This table has about 250,000 clones, nearly 90% appearing once. The sequenced material came from peripheral blood. These receptors all come from a woman aged 40-49 years who had recovered from COVID-19. Both conserved end residues are part of each CDR3. The D gene is left open where the match is weak. Not every row has a clone size; where given, it reads once, few, many or a size class.

size	V	D	length	J	DNA	CDR3
NA	TRBV5-4	NA	13	TRBJ2-7	TGTGCCAGCAGCCTCTGGGCAGAGCCCAAGCAGTACTTC	CASSLWAEPKQYF
NA	TRBV7-9	TRBD1	18	TRBJ2-3	TGTGCCAGCAGCGGTCCGGGACAGGGTCTTTATTCCACAGATACGCAGTATTTT	CASSGPGQGLYSTDTQYF
NA	TRBV27	NA	15	TRBJ2-2	TGTGCCAGCAGTCCACCCCGACTAGAGGCCGGGGAGCTGTTTTTT	CASSPPRLEAGELFF
NA	TRBV29-1	NA	14	TRBJ2-4	TGCAGCGTTTCTCTCCCGGGACACCTTAACATTCAGTACTTC	CSVSLPGHLNIQYF
NA	TRBV2	TRBD2	14	TRBJ2-3	TGTGAAAGCAGGAAGCGGGAGGGCCTAGATACGCAGTATTTT	CESRKREGLDTQYF
NA	TRBV6-5	NA	13	TRBJ1-2	TGTGCCAGCAGTTTCGGGAGAGGAGATGGCTACACCTTC	CASSFGRGDGYTF
NA	TRBV7-2	NA	14	TRBJ2-3	TGTGCCAGCAGCTCCAGACACCTCACAGATACGCAGTATTTT	CASSSRHLTDTQYF
NA	TRBV9	TRBD1	17	TRBJ1-2	TGTGCCAGCAGCGTAGCGGTTGGATGGGGACAGGGAGTGGGCTACACCTTC	CASSVAVGWGQGVGYTF
NA	TRBV5-4	NA	16	TRBJ2-5	TGTGCCAGCAGCCGCATGGGCGGAGCGGATCAAGAGACCCAGTACTTC	CASSRMGGADQETQYF
once	TRBV2	TRBD2	16	TRBJ2-1	TGTGCCAGCAGGGCCAGCGGACTAGCGGGAGAATCTGAGCAGTTCTTC	CASRASGLAGESEQFF
NA	TRBV6-5	TRBD1	14	TRBJ1-2	TGTGCCAGCAGTTACTCGACAGGGGTCTATGGCTACACCTTC	CASSYSTGVYGYTF
NA	TRBV6-5	NA	13	TRBJ2-7	TGTGCCAGCGGCCGCCTTCTCCGCTACGAGCAGTACTTC	CASGRLLRYEQYF
NA	TRBV7-3	TRBD2	21	TRBJ2-1	TGTGCCAGCAGCCCAAGGTATCGTCGGATCCTAGCGGACGATAATTACAATGAGCAGTTCTTC	CASSPRYRRILADDNYNEQFF
NA	TRBV7-9	NA	14	TRBJ2-7	TGTGCCAGCAGCCGACAGGAACTCTCCTACGAGCAGTACTTC	CASSRQELSYEQYF
NA	TRBV4-2	TRBD1	15	TRBJ1-5	TGTGCCAGCAGCCCCGAGGGACAGGGGTATCAGCCCCAGCATTTT	CASSPEGQGYQPQHF
once	TRBV18	NA	12	TRBJ2-7	TGTGCCAGCTCACCGGACTCTTACGCGCAGTACTTC	CASSPDSYAQYF
NA	TRBV12-3/TRBV12-4	TRBD1	12	TRBJ1-1	TGTGCCAGCAGTTTAGGGACAGGTGAAGCTTTCTTT	CASSLGTGEAFF
NA	TRBV11-2	NA	15	TRBJ1-4	TGTGCCAGCAGCTTAACCGGGGGTTGGAGTGAAAAACTGTTTTTT	CASSLTGGWSEKLFF
once	TRBV7-9	NA	15	TRBJ1-1	TGTGCCAGCAGCTCCGTGGGTTTAGGGGGCACTGAAGCTTTCTTT	CASSSVGLGGTEAFF
NA	TRBV3-1/TRBV3-2	NA	15	TRBJ1-5	TGTGCCAGCAGCCCTCGCCTAGGTAGCAATCAGCCCCAGCATTTT	CASSPRLGSNQPQHF
NA	TRBV28	NA	14	TRBJ1-6	TGTGCCAGCAGTTTCCTACCTACCAATTCACCCCTCCACTTT	CASSFLPTNSPLHF
once	TRBV5-6	NA	15	TRBJ1-2	TGTGCCAGCAGTCTTGTAGGGCGGGAGGCGGCTGGCTACACCTTC	CASSLVGREAAGYTF
NA	TRBV4-2	NA	15	TRBJ2-7	TGTGCCAGCAGCCTCAGAGGTGGGGGGATCTACGAGCAGTACTTC	CASSLRGGGIYEQYF
NA	TRBV7-2	TRBD2	16	TRBJ2-1	TGTGCCAGCAGCTTACATAGCGGGGGGGCCTACAATGAGCAGTTCTTC	CASSLHSGGAYNEQFF
NA	TRBV13	TRBD1	14	TRBJ2-1	TGTGCCAGCGGGACAGGGTTAAAGTACAATGAGCAGTTCTTC	CASGTGLKYNEQFF
NA	TRBV6-1	NA	14	TRBJ1-2	TGTGCCAGCAGTGAAGGGGGGCCTCCATATGGCTACACCTTC	CASSEGGPPYGYTF
NA	TRBV28	TRBD1	15	TRBJ1-5	TGTGCCAGCAGATCCGGGACAGGGTGGAATCAGCCCCAGCATTTT	CASRSGTGWNQPQHF
NA	TRBV11-3	NA	15	TRBJ1-3	TGTGCCAGCAGCCCGGACGGGAGCTCTGGAAACACCATATATTTT	CASSPDGSSGNTIYF
NA	TRBV5-4	NA	16	TRBJ2-7	TGTGCCAGCAGCTTCTCCGGGGACTCGAGCTCCTACGAGCAGTACTTC	CASSFSGDSSSYEQYF
NA	TRBV6-5	NA	14	TRBJ1-1	TGTGCCAGCAGTTTGGAGTTGAGGAACACTGAAGCTTTCTTT	CASSLELRNTEAFF
NA	TRBV2	TRBD2	16	TRBJ2-1	TGTGCCAGCATGAGGGTCAGGCTAGCGGAAAACAATGAGCAGTTCTTC	CASMRVRLAENNEQFF
NA	TRBV6-1	TRBD2	15	TRBJ2-3	TGTGCCAGCAGTCCCATAGCGGGAAGCACAGATACGCAGTATTTT	CASSPIAGSTDTQYF
once	TRBV7-2	NA	13	TRBJ1-1	TGTGCCAGCAGCTCGTTAGGAGACACTGAAGCTTTCTTT	CASSSLGDTEAFF
NA	TRBV27	NA	15	TRBJ2-4	TGTGCCAGCAGTCCACAGGGTAGTCGTTGGAACATTCAGTACTTC	CASSPQGSRWNIQYF
NA	TRBV16	NA	16	TRBJ2-2	TGTGCCAGCAGCCAATCAGAGGGCCAGGTCACCGGGGAGCTGTTTTTT	CASSQSEGQVTGELFF
once	TRBV7-9	TRBD2	15	TRBJ2-3	TGTGCCAGCAGCCCCAAGCGGGGGCAAACAGATACGCAGTATTTT	CASSPKRGQTDTQYF
once	TRBV11-2	NA	17	TRBJ2-3	TGTGCCAGCAGCTTAGTCAGCGGACTCAACCCTACAGATACGCAGTATTTT	CASSLVSGLNPTDTQYF
NA	TRBV19	NA	18	TRBJ1-6	TGTGCCAGTAGCTCTATCCCCGCGCAATCCTCCTATAATTCACCCCTCCACTTT	CASSSIPAQSSYNSPLHF
NA	TRBV6-2/TRBV6-3	NA	14	TRBJ2-1	TGTGCCAGCAGTTACACTAGCTTCTACAATGAGCAGTTCTTC	CASSYTSFYNEQFF
NA	TRBV6-5	NA	13	TRBJ2-3	TGTGCCAGCAGTTACTCGTCGGGAGATACGCAGTATTTT	CASSYSSGDTQYF
few	TRBV28	NA	15	TRBJ1-3	TGTGCCAGCAGTTTCGGACACCCCTCTGGAAACACCATATATTTT	CASSFGHPSGNTIYF
NA	TRBV10-2	NA	13	TRBJ2-2	TGCGCCAGCGGGACACCAAACACCGGGGAGCTGTTTTTT	CASGTPNTGELFF
NA	TRBV7-9	TRBD2	16	TRBJ2-3	TGTGCCAGCAGCGAGACTAGCGGGAGAAGGTCAGATACGCAGTATTTT	CASSETSGRRSDTQYF
NA	TRBV27	NA	13	TRBJ2-1	TGTGCCAGCAGTTTCGGAGGGCTTAACGAGCAGTTCTTC	CASSFGGLNEQFF
NA	TRBV9	TRBD2	15	TRBJ2-1	TGTGCCAGCAGCCTCCGACCTAACGGGAGGGATGAGCAGTTCTTC	CASSLRPNGRDEQFF
NA	TRBV21-1	NA	15	TRBJ1-5	TGTGCCAGCAGCAAAGGCAGGGGCAGCAATCAGCCCCAGCATTTT	CASSKGRGSNQPQHF
NA	TRBV2	TRBD1	15	TRBJ2-7	TGTGCCAGCAGGAACATCGGGACAGGGACGTACGAGCAGTACTTC	CASRNIGTGTYEQYF
NA	TRBV25-1	TRBD1	16	TRBJ2-3	TGTGCCAGCAGTGAATCACCTGGCAGGGGGACAGATACGCAGTATTTT	CASSESPGRGTDTQYF
NA	TRBV2	NA	16	TRBJ2-5	TGTGCCAGCAGCGTACAACGAGGGGGTTCCCAAGAGACCCAGTACTTC	CASSVQRGGSQETQYF
few	TRBV2	NA	14	TRBJ1-6	TGTGCCAGCACTCCCCCAGAGGGAAATTCACCCCTCCACTTT	CASTPPEGNSPLHF
NA	TRBV18	NA	15	TRBJ1-4	TGTGCCAGCTCACTAAACCGGGAAAATAATGAAAAACTGTTTTTT	CASSLNRENNEKLFF
NA	TRBV10-2	NA	16	TRBJ1-2	TGCGCCAGCAGTGAGCGGGGGGCAGGAGATAACTATGGCTACACCTTC	CASSERGAGDNYGYTF
once	TRBV30	TRBD2	15	TRBJ2-3	TGTGCCTACTCCGCGACTAGCGGGACAGGGGATACGCAGTATTTT	CAYSATSGTGDTQYF
NA	TRBV2	TRBD1	16	TRBJ1-2	TGTGCCAGCAGTGCTGTAATGGACAGGGTGGTCGGGGGCTACACCTTC	CASSAVMDRVVGGYTF
NA	TRBV19	NA	15	TRBJ1-1	TGTGCCAGTACCAGGGACTTTAGCCTGAACACTGAAGCTTTCTTT	CASTRDFSLNTEAFF